The clone carrying this TCR beta chain turned up a few times. Antigen unknown. The data belong to a study of CD8+ T cells in alopecia areata. Study-level background: Treated patients were given 5 to 10 mg oral tofacitinib twice daily.

Germline V gives CDR1 PRHDT, CDR2 FYEKMQ (reference sequence). The CDR3 contains 12 residues. V was trimmed by 5 bases and J by 6 bases, leaving 11 bases between them. Specimens obtained from alopecia areata patients comprised lesional scalp punch biopsies and peripheral blood. Sorting separated CD4+ and CD8+ T cells out of PBMCs. Investigators isolated RNA and reverse transcribed it into cDNA to act as the sequencing template. Here immunoSEQ multiplex PCR was the method, and the copy in TCRdb shows in-frame clones only, minus some. The repertoire holds fewer than 200,000 clones, with just over 65% as singletons. Study-wide points: Among patients, TCR sharing was less clear than in mice, a difference possibly due in part to HLA diversity in the patient population.

This sequence joins TRBV13 and TRBJ2-7; weak D call: TRBD1 (6 bases). This sample comprised CD8+ T cells sorted from blood, obtained at week 0. The source is a human donor with alopecia areata. CDR3 residues: CASSRQETEQYF. Written as DNA, the CDR3 is TGTGCCAGCAGCCGACAGGAAACCGAGCAGTACTTC.